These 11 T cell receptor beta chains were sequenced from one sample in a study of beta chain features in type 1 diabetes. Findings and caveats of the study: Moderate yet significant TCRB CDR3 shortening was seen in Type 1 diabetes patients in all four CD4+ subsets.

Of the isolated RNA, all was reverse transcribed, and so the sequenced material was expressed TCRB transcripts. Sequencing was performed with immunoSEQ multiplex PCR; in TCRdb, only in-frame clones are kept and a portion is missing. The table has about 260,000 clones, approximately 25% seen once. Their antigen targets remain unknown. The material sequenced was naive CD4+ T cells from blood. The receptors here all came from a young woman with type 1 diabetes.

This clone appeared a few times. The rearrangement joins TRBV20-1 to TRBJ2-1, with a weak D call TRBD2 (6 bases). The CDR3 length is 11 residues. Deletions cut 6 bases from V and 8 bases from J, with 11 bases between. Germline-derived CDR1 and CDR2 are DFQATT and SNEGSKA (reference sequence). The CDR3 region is CSAARDYEQFF. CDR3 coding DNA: TGCAGTGCGGCCCGGGACTATGAGCAGTTCTTC.

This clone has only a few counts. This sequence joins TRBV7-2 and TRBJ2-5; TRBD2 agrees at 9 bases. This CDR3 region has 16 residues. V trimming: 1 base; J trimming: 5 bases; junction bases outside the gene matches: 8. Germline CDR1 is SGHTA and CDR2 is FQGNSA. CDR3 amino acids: CASSLVGSGSWETQYF. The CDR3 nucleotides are TGTGCCAGCAGCTTAGTTGGTAGCGGGAGTTGGGAGACCCAGTACTTC. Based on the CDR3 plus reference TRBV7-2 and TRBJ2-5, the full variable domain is GAGVSQSPSNKVTEKGKDVELRCDPISGHTALYWYRQSLGQGLEFLIYFQGNSAPDKSGLPSDRFSAERTGGSVSTLTIQRTQQEDSAVYLCASSLVGSGSWETQYFGPGTRLLVL.

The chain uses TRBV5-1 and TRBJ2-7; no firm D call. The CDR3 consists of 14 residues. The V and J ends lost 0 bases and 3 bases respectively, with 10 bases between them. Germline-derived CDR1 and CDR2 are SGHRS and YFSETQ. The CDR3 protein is CASSLDPGNYEQYF. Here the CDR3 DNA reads TGCGCCAGCAGCTTGGATCCAGGAAACTACGAGCAGTACTTC.

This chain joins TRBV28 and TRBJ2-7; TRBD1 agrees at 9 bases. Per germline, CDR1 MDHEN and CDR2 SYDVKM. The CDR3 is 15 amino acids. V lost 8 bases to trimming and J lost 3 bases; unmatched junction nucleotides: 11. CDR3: CASWNAGTGFYEQYF. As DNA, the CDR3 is TGTGCCAGCTGGAATGCCGGGACAGGGTTCTACGAGCAGTACTTC.

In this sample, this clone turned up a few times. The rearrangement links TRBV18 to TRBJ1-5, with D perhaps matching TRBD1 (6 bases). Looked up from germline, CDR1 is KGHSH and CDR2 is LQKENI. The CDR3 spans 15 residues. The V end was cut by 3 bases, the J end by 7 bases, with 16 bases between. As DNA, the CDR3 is TGTGCCAGCTCACCCACCGGGATACAGGGACAGCCCCAGCATTTT. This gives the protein CASSPTGIQGQPQHF. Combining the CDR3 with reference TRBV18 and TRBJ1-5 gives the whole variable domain NAGVMQNPRHLVRRRGQEARLRCSPMKGHSHVYWYRQLPEEGLKFMVYLQKENIIDESGMPKERFSAEFPKEGPSILRIQQVVRGDSAAYFCASSPTGIQGQPQHFGDGTRLSIL.

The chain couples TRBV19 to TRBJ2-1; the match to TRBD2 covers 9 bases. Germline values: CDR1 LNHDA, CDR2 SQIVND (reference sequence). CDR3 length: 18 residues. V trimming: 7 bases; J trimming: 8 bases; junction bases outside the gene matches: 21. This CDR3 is CASTHGGGRAGRSHEQFF. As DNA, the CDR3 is TGTGCCAGTACCCACGGGGGCGGGAGGGCCGGTCGGAGCCATGAGCAGTTCTTC. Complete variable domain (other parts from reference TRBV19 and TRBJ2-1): DGGITQSPKYLFRKEGQNVTLSCEQNLNHDAMYWYRQDPGQGLRLIYYSQIVNDFQKGDIAEGYSVSREKKESFPLTVTSAQKNPTAFYLCASTHGGGRAGRSHEQFFGPGTRLTVL.

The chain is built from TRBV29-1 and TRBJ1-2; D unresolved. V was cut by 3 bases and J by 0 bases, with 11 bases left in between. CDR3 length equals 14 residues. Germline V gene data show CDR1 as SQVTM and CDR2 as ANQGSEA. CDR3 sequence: CSVEVRGANYGYTF. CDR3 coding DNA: TGCAGCGTTGAGGTCCGAGGAGCTAACTATGGCTACACCTTC.

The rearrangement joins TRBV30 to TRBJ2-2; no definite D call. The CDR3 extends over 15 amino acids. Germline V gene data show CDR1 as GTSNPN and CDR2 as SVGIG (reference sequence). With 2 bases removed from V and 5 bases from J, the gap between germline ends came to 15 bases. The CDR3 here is CAWSFSMRWTGELFF. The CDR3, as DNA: TGTGCCTGGAGTTTTTCAATGAGGTGGACCGGGGAGCTGTTTTTT. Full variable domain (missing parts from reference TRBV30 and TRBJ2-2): SQTIHQWPATLVQPVGSPLSLECTVEGTSNPNLYWYRQAAGRGLQLLFYSVGIGQISSEVPQNLSASRPQDRQFILSSKKLLLSDSGFYLCAWSFSMRWTGELFFGEGSRLTVL.

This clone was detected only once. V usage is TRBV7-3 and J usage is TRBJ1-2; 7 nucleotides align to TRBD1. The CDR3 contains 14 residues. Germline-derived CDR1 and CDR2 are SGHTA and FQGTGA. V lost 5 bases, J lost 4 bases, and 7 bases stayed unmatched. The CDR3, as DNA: TGTGCCAGCAGCCGACAAGGGGGCCGCTATGGCTACACCTTC. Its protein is CASSRQGGRYGYTF.

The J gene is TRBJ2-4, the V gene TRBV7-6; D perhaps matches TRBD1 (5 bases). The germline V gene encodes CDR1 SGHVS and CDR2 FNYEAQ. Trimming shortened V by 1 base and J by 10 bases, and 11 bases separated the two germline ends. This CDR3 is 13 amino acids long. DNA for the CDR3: TGTGCCAGCAGCTTAGAGCCTCGGACAATTCAGTACTTC. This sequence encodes CASSLEPRTIQYF.

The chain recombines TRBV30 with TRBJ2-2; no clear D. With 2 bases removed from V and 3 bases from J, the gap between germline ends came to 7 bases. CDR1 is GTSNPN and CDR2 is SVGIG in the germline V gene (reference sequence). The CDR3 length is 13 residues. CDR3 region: CAWSPQYTGELFF. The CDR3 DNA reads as TGTGCCTGGAGTCCGCAGTACACCGGGGAGCTGTTTTTT.